The 13 T cell receptor beta chains given below trace back to one sample, sequenced in a study of radiation and T cells in renal cell carcinoma. This table comes from immunoSEQ multiplex PCR, and its TCRdb copy is limited to in-frame clones, with some not included. The sample shows 120,000 to 150,000 clones, roughly nine tenths of them seen only once. The time point was: baseline pretreatment blood. As to treatment: 15 Gy SBRT to primary tumor, nephrectomy 4 weeks later. Here the sequenced sample was blood, taken from a patient whose treatment included radiotherapy and nephrectomy. The receptors were gathered from a woman in her seventies with renal cell carcinoma.

This chain joins TRBV19 and TRBJ1-3; D ambiguous. CDR1 is LNHDA, CDR2 SQIVND, per germline (reference sequence). This CDR3 spans 14 amino acids. With 8 bases removed from V and 6 bases from J, the gap between germline ends came to 17 bases. The CDR3 here is CASLSGGKENTIYF. The CDR3 bases are TGTGCCAGTCTGTCGGGTGGGAAAGAAAACACCATATATTTT.

The chain links TRBV10-1 to TRBJ1-1; a possible D gene is TRBD1 (5 bases). V dropped 8 bases and J dropped 6 bases, with 16 bases sitting between them. The CDR3 has 13 residues. Per the germline V gene, CDR1 is WNHNN and CDR2 is SYGVQD (reference sequence). CDR3 in amino acids: CASSGRAAPEAFF. CDR3 coding DNA: TGCGCCAGCTCAGGCAGGGCGGCGCCTGAAGCTTTCTTT.

The chain links TRBV7-9 to TRBJ1-5; D not certain. The CDR3 is 15 amino acids. Germline V gene data show CDR1 as SEHNR and CDR2 as FQNEAQ (reference sequence). V was trimmed by 5 bases and J by 5 bases, leaving 16 bases between them. This CDR3 is CASSPSSGFDQPQHF. The CDR3, as DNA: TGTGCCAGCAGCCCCTCGTCGGGGTTCGATCAGCCCCAGCATTTT.

This clone was found once. The chain combines TRBV5-1 with TRBJ1-6; D might be TRBD1 (6 bases). CDR1 and CDR2 (germline): SGHRS, YFSETQ. Deletions cut 4 bases from V and 4 bases from J, with 18 bases between. CDR3 length: 17 amino acids. CDR3 coding DNA: TGCGCCAGCAGCGCGCTACAGGGTCCGCGATATAATTCACCCCTCCACTTT. It encodes CASSALQGPRYNSPLHF.

This clone was observed a single time. J is TRBJ1-6 and V is TRBV27; no firm D call. The V and J ends lost 4 bases and 6 bases respectively, with 7 bases between them. CDR1 MNHEY and CDR2 SMNVEV come from the germline V gene (reference sequence). This CDR3 spans 13 amino acids. This CDR3 reads CASSWGGNSPLHF. The CDR3 coding sequence is TGTGCCAGCAGTTGGGGTGGTAATTCACCCCTCCACTTT.

The rearrangement links TRBV6-5 to TRBJ1-6; a possible D gene is TRBD1 (6 bases). Trimming took off 6 bases at V and 9 bases at J, with 12 bases between the two ends. The germline gives CDR1 MNHEY, CDR2 SVGAGI. This CDR3 contains 13 residues. The chain's CDR3 is CASSKGVGSPLHF. In DNA form, the CDR3 reads TGTGCCAGCAGCAAGGGGGTGGGTTCACCCCTCCACTTT.

In this sample, this clone turned up once. V usage is TRBV7-8 and J usage is TRBJ2-1, with 9 bases that match TRBD2. The germline gives CDR1 SGHVS, CDR2 FQNEAQ. The CDR3 runs to 14 residues. The V segment lost 5 bases and the J segment 3 bases; nucleotides outside the gene matches: 2. In DNA form, the CDR3 reads TGTGCCAGCAGCGCGCGGGGGGGCTACAATGAGCAGTTCTTC. Amino acids: CASSARGGYNEQFF.

V gene TRBV25-1 combines with J gene TRBJ2-5; 8 bases are a match to TRBD1. V gave up 1 base and J gave up 5 bases; unmatched junction bases: 6. Germline V CDR1 and CDR2: MGHDK, SYGVNS. The CDR3 spans 15 residues. CDR3 coding DNA: TGTGCCAGCAGTGAATTTAACAGGGGGTTGGAGACCCAGTACTTC. Translated: CASSEFNRGLETQYF.

The sample holds a few counts of this clone. The chain employs TRBV29-1 and TRBJ1-1, with D possibly being TRBD1 (5 bases). The CDR3 sequence is 13 residues long. With 7 bases removed from V and 5 bases from J, the gap between germline ends came to 17 bases. Germline-derived CDR1 and CDR2 are SQVTM and ANQGSEA. CDR3 region: CSALGMGLTEAFF. CDR3 in DNA: TGCAGCGCCTTGGGAATGGGGCTGACTGAAGCTTTCTTT.

The chain recombines TRBV28 with TRBJ2-1; TRBD2 aligns across 14 bases. V gave up 10 bases and J gave up 9 bases; unmatched junction bases: 8. The CDR3 has 14 amino acids. Germline V CDR1 and CDR2: MDHEN, SYDVKM. CDR3: CATIRLAGGLEQFF. CDR3 nucleotide sequence: TGTGCCACCATCCGACTAGCGGGGGGGCTTGAGCAGTTCTTC.

J is TRBJ2-6 and V is TRBV25-1, with D uncertain. The germline CDR1 and CDR2 sequences are MGHDK and SYGVNS. V gave up 2 bases and J gave up 1 base, with 9 bases separating them. This CDR3 has 16 residues. CDR3 bases: TGTGCCAGCAGTGAAGAGAACGGATCTGGGGCCAACGTCCTGACTTTC. Amino acids: CASSEENGSGANVLTF.

This chain links TRBV29-1 with TRBJ1-1, with 8 bases that match TRBD1. CDR1 SQVTM and CDR2 ANQGSEA come from the germline V gene. The CDR3 has 13 amino acids. V trimming: 6 bases; J trimming: 0 bases; junction bases outside the gene matches: 3. CDR3 sequence reads: CSVRQGMNTEAFF. In nucleotides, the CDR3 is TGCAGCGTAAGACAGGGGATGAACACTGAAGCTTTCTTT.

The chain joins TRBV19 to TRBJ1-6; D is ambiguous. V was trimmed by 7 bases and J by 8 bases, leaving 15 bases between them. This CDR3 is 14 amino acids long. Looked up from germline, CDR1 is LNHDA and CDR2 is SQIVND (reference sequence). The CDR3 loop is CASKWTVADSPLHF. In DNA form, the CDR3 reads TGTGCCAGTAAGTGGACGGTGGCTGATTCACCCCTCCACTTT.